The clone carrying this T cell receptor (beta chain) was detected many times. Trimming pared 5 bases from V and 7 bases from J, leaving 15 bases between. The CDR3 consists of 13 residues. Germline V gene sequence: CDR1 DFQATT, CDR2 SNEGSKA (reference sequence). This entry belongs to a study of human T cells and chemical hapten exposure. During construction of the library, unique molecular identifiers were attached to individual cDNA molecules for quantitative, reproducible TCR counting. In the authors' workflow: Sampled TCR counts reached a median of roughly 98,000 per sample, with values ranging from roughly 23,224 to 700,000. TCRdb reprocessed the RACE reads with MiXCR, giving one entry per CDR3 protein. The V and J calls follow TCRdb's processing rather than the paper's. The data hold under 200,000 distinct CDR3 sequences, with roughly 15% observed a single time. Time point defined: patch test 1, 2 weeks after DPC sensitization. The treatment denotes: therapeutic diphenylcyclopropenone sensitization with weekly scalp DPC.

Here the sequenced sample was whole blood, taken in connection with sensitization to the hapten diphenylcyclopropenone (DPC). The clonotype originates from a woman younger than 45 with alopecia areata. Some clones in this sample may be carry-over from other donors' samples. The chain joins TRBV20-1 to TRBJ1-5, with a tentative D call TRBD1 (6 bases). The CDR3 nucleotides read TGCAGTGCTTTCCCAGGGGCGGGACAGCCCCAGCATTTT. Amino acid sequence: CSAFPGAGQPQHF.